This T cell receptor beta chain was obtained from a study of technical replicates of blood from a handful of donors. The table lists this clone with a count of one. The CDR3 is made up of 14 amino acids. CDR1 and CDR2 from the germline V gene are SGHTS and YDEGEE. The V segment lost 4 bases and the J segment 12 bases; nucleotides outside the gene matches: 14. Some clones are missing from TCRdb's copy, which holds only in-frame ones; the method was immunoSEQ multiplex PCR. The sample comprises approximately 81,000 clones, about 97% of which are singletons, and around 0.2% rests with the top ten. The clonotype comes from a human donor in good health. Sample: T cells isolated from PBMCs. This chain joins TRBV5-8 and TRBJ2-7; TRBD1 agrees at 9 bases. In nucleotides, the CDR3 is TGTGCCAGCAGCCAGGGAGAATACAGGGGGCATCGGTACTTC. Protein: CASSQGEYRGHRYF.